These 28 T cell receptor beta chains share one sample of origin, sequenced in a study of response to subunit inactivated influenza vaccine. TCRdb processed the RT-PCR reads anew with MiXCR; each CDR3 protein has one entry. The sample holds 150,000 to 200,000 distinct CDR3 sequences; approximately 10% are singletons and the top ten take 9.5% to 15%. Specimen: non-naive T cells sorted from PBMCs, collected about 40 days after vaccination. Receptors originate from a man between 50 and 59 years old who received an inactivated influenza vaccine.

The chain has TRBV10-3 and TRBJ2-5; TRBD2 aligns across 9 bases. The CDR3 spans 14 residues. Germline V lookup: CDR1 ENHRY, CDR2 SYGVKD. Trimming took 6 bases from V and 3 from J; bases not matched to a gene: 5. CDR3 nucleotide sequence: TGTGCCATCAGGCAGGGACTAGCTGAAGAGACCCAGTACTTC. The encoded protein is CAIRQGLAEETQYF.

V usage is TRBV7-9 and J usage is TRBJ2-2; no reliable D call. The CDR3 loop spans 14 amino acids. Per germline, CDR1 SEHNR and CDR2 FQNEAQ (reference sequence). Trimming took off 1 base at V and 4 bases at J, with 7 bases between the two ends. The CDR3 spells CASSLVIGTGELFF. The CDR3 nucleotides read TGTGCCAGCAGCTTAGTTATTGGCACCGGGGAGCTGTTTTTT.

This clonotype occurred a few times. The V call is TRBV6-5, the J call TRBJ1-1; D is ambiguous. The germline CDR1 and CDR2 sequences are MNHEY and SVGAGI. Trimming took off 2 bases at V and 2 bases at J, with 9 bases between the two ends. This CDR3 spans 14 amino acids. CDR3 residues: CASSYGGSNTEAFF. DNA for the CDR3: TGTGCCAGCAGTTACGGAGGGAGTAACACTGAAGCTTTCTTT.

CDR3 amino acids: CSARGWLANNEQFF. CDR3 DNA sequence: TGCAGTGCTAGAGGGTGGCTAGCGAACAATGAGCAGTTCTTC. The J gene is TRBJ2-1, the V gene TRBV20-1, with a possible D match to TRBD2 (6 bases). The CDR3 totals 14 residues. V lost 1 base, J lost 5 bases, and 12 bases lay in between. Germline CDR1 DFQATT, CDR2 SNEGSKA (reference sequence).

This clonotype was detected only a few times. The chain employs TRBV7-2 and TRBJ2-2, with 8 bases lining up with TRBD2. CDR1 is SGHTA, CDR2 FQGNSA, per germline. This CDR3 has 15 residues. Losses at the gene ends were 3 bases for V and 6 bases for J; bases not matched to a gene: 6. The CDR3 DNA reads TGTGCCAGCAGCTTCGGGACTAGTGATGCCGGGGAGCTGTTTTTT. It yields the protein CASSFGTSDAGELFF.

This clonotype came up a few times. This rearrangement joins TRBV13 to TRBJ2-1, with 13 bases fitting TRBD2. Trimming cost V 5 bases and J 3 bases; bases outside gene matches: 4. Germline CDR1 PRHDT, CDR2 FYEKMQ (reference sequence). The CDR3 covers 16 residues. CDR3 nucleotide sequence: TGTGCCAGCAGCCCGCGGACTAGCGGGGGCTACAATGAGCAGTTCTTC. Residues: CASSPRTSGGYNEQFF.

The rearrangement uses TRBV7-8 and TRBJ1-2; D is uncertain. The CDR3 spans 13 residues. The V end lost 5 bases, the J end lost 3 bases, and 10 bases lay between the germline ends. CDR1 and CDR2 (germline): SGHVS, FQNEAQ. The CDR3 DNA sequence: TGTGCCAGCAGCCCCATGGACCACTATGGCTACACCTTC. Translated: CASSPMDHYGYTF. Supplemented by reference TRBV7-8 and TRBJ1-2, the full variable domain reads GAGVSQSPRYKVAKRGQDVALRCDPISGHVSLFWYQQALGQGPEFLTYFQNEAQLDKSGLPSDRFFAERPEGSVSTLKIQRTQQEDSAVYLCASSPMDHYGYTFGSGTRLTVV.

The V and J genes are TRBV7-2 and TRBJ2-5; 13 bases line up with TRBD2. CDR1 and CDR2 from the germline V gene are SGHTA and FQGNSA. The CDR3 has 16 residues. Trimming cost V 5 bases and J 4 bases; bases outside gene matches: 7. CDR3 nucleotide sequence: TGTGCCAGCAGCCCTCGGACTAGCGGGAGAGGAGAGACCCAGTACTTC. As protein: CASSPRTSGRGETQYF.

This clonotype was counted a few times. For the CDR3, the DNA is TGCAGCGTTGATCCGGGACAGGGTTATGGCTACACCTTC. Translating it yields CSVDPGQGYGYTF. The chain has TRBV29-1 and TRBJ1-2; the match to TRBD1 covers 9 bases. J lost 5 bases, V lost 3 bases, and 4 bases had no gene match. The CDR3 runs to 13 residues. Germline V gene sequence: CDR1 SQVTM, CDR2 ANQGSEA.

The sample holds many counts of this clonotype. The rearrangement joins TRBV7-2 to TRBJ2-1; 12 bases agree with TRBD2. The CDR3 covers 16 residues. Germline CDR1 and CDR2: SGHTA and FQGNSA. The trim removed 7 bases at V and 7 bases at J, leaving 11 bases unmatched. The CDR3 loop is CASNQRLAGVSNEQFF. The CDR3 nucleotides are TGTGCCAGCAACCAAAGACTAGCGGGAGTCTCAAATGAGCAGTTCTTC.

CDR3 residues: CASSPYPGAGQFF. The CDR3, as DNA: TGTGCCAGCAGTCCATACCCGGGGGCGGGCCAGTTCTTC. The V gene is TRBV11-2, the J gene TRBJ2-1; either TRBD1 or TRBD2 may fit D (6 bases each). V was shortened by 6 bases and J by 13 bases, with 19 bases between the two germline ends. The CDR3 runs to 13 residues. CDR1 and CDR2 (germline): SGHAT, FQNNGV.

The CDR3 protein is CSARGTGAYSPLHF. The CDR3 nucleotides read TGCAGTGCTAGAGGGACAGGGGCGTATTCACCCCTCCACTTT. The genes are TRBV20-1 and TRBJ1-6; 9 bases are a match to TRBD1. Germline V gene lookup returns CDR1 DFQATT and CDR2 SNEGSKA (reference sequence). The CDR3 runs 14 residues. V was clipped by 1 base and J by 8 bases; unmatched bases: 3.

This clonotype was counted at least ten times. The CDR3 protein is CSASGLINNEQFF. The DNA for the CDR3 is TGCAGTGCTAGTGGGCTGATAAACAATGAGCAGTTCTTC. This chain uses TRBV20-1 with TRBJ2-1; D call uncertain. V was clipped by 3 bases and J by 5 bases, with 11 bases between them. Germline assignment: CDR1 DFQATT and CDR2 SNEGSKA (reference sequence). The CDR3 length is 13 residues.

This clonotype was detected many times. The gene calls are TRBV7-9 and TRBJ1-1; perhaps TRBD1 as D (6 bases). Germline CDR1 and CDR2: SEHNR and FQNEAQ (reference sequence). Trimming shortened V by 10 bases and J by 0 bases, and 9 bases separated the two germline ends. This CDR3 comprises 12 residues. CDR3 sequence: CANGQMNTEAFF. In DNA form, the CDR3 reads TGTGCCAATGGACAGATGAACACTGAAGCTTTCTTT.

This clonotype was detected only a few times. The V and J genes are TRBV15 and TRBJ1-4, with TRBD1 identical over 10 bases. The germline V gene has CDR1 LNHNV and CDR2 YYDKDF (reference sequence). The junction had 8 bases not matched to a gene; V was cut back by 3 bases and J by 7 bases. The CDR3 consists of 16 residues. The CDR3 DNA reads as TGTGCCACCAGCAGGGACCGTGGGACAGGGGCTGAAAAACTGTTTTTT. Translating it yields CATSRDRGTGAEKLFF.

Many counts were recorded for this clonotype. The genes are TRBV6-2 or TRBV6-3 and TRBJ2-5; D call uncertain. V was shortened by 2 bases and J by 5 bases, with 18 bases between the two germline ends. The germline CDR1 and CDR2 sequences are MNHEY and SVGEGT. The CDR3 is made up of 16 amino acids. In DNA, the CDR3 is TGTGCCAGCAGTTACCCATCCAGAGAATTGGCCGAGACCCAGTACTTC. This codes for CASSYPSRELAETQYF.

This clonotype was picked up many times. V gene TRBV12-3 or TRBV12-4 combines with J gene TRBJ1-2; maybe TRBD1 (6 bases). The CDR3 consists of 13 residues. V gave up 5 bases and J gave up 5 bases, with 12 bases separating them. CDR3 bases: TGTGCCAGCAGTCCCGACAGGCTTTATGGCTACACCTTC. Amino acids: CASSPDRLYGYTF.

This chain joins TRBV14 and TRBJ2-7; the match to TRBD1 covers 7 bases. CDR3 length: 13 residues. Trimming at V came to 4 bases and at J to 7 bases, leaving 7 bases not matched to a gene. Germline loops: CDR1 SGHDN, CDR2 FVKESK. CDR3 region: CASSRNPGGEQYF. The CDR3 DNA sequence: TGTGCCAGCAGCCGAAATCCAGGGGGTGAGCAGTACTTC.

This clonotype was detected a few times. This chain connects TRBV27 to TRBJ2-5; D uncertain. Looked up from germline, CDR1 is MNHEY and CDR2 is SMNVEV (reference sequence). The CDR3 loop spans 13 amino acids. With 3 bases removed from V and 4 bases from J, the gap between germline ends came to 9 bases. CDR3 sequence (DNA): TGTGCCAGCAGTTTCCGAGAACGAGAGACCCAGTACTTC. Protein product: CASSFRERETQYF.

This clonotype occurred a few times. The chain uses TRBV12-3 or TRBV12-4 and TRBJ2-1, with 9 bases that match TRBD2. Unmatched junction bases numbered 6, after V lost 6 bases and J lost 9 bases. The CDR3 has 13 residues. CDR3: CASSRREGGEQFF. DNA for the CDR3: TGTGCCAGCAGCCGGCGGGAGGGTGGTGAGCAGTTCTTC.

The CDR3 DNA sequence: TGCGCCAGCAGCTTTGGGGTGGACAGGGGTGGAGATACGCAGTATTTT. Its protein product is CASSFGVDRGGDTQYF. The J gene is TRBJ2-3, the V gene TRBV5-1; 9 nucleotides line up with TRBD1. The CDR3 is 16 amino acids. Trimming at V came to 2 bases and at J to 5 bases, leaving 9 bases not matched to a gene. Looked up from germline, CDR1 is SGHRS and CDR2 is YFSETQ. Supplemented by reference TRBV5-1 and TRBJ2-3, the full variable domain reads KAGVTQTPRYLIKTRGQQVTLSCSPISGHRSVSWYQQTPGQGLQFLFEYFSETQRNKGNFPGRFSGRQFSNSRSEMNVSTLELGDSALYLCASSFGVDRGGDTQYFGPGTRLTVL.

This clonotype was detected a few times. The J gene is TRBJ2-7, the V gene TRBV20-1; 7 bases match TRBD2. The germline CDR1 and CDR2 sequences are DFQATT and SNEGSKA (reference sequence). The J segment lost 3 bases and the V segment lost 6 bases, leaving 5 bases of the junction unmatched. There are 12 residues in the CDR3. CDR3 region: CSARGSNYEQYF. The DNA for the CDR3 is TGCAGTGCCCGCGGGAGTAACTACGAGCAGTACTTC.

A few counts support this clonotype. The rearrangement joins TRBV6-1 to TRBJ2-2; D not resolved. V lost 8 bases, J lost 7 bases, and 14 bases lay in between. Per the germline V gene, CDR1 is MNHNS and CDR2 is SASEGT. The CDR3 contains 13 residues. This CDR3 is CASWSNGGGELFF. CDR3 DNA: TGTGCCAGCTGGAGCAACGGTGGCGGGGAGCTGTTTTTT.

The rearrangement links TRBV12-3 or TRBV12-4 to TRBJ1-5, with D possibly matching TRBD1 (5 bases). CDR3 size: 16 residues. Trimming pared 4 bases from V and 6 bases from J, leaving 19 bases between. CDR3 residues: CASSSFGGKRGQPQHF. CDR3 nucleotides: TGTGCCAGCAGTTCTTTTGGGGGAAAGCGGGGTCAGCCCCAGCATTTT.

This chain connects TRBV18 to TRBJ2-1, with 7 bases aligning to TRBD1. The germline CDR1 and CDR2 sequences are KGHSH and LQKENI. The CDR3 runs 14 residues. Unmatched junction bases numbered 5, after V lost 3 bases and J lost 6 bases. The CDR3 spells CASSPGQQLNEQFF. The CDR3 nucleotides read TGTGCCAGCTCACCGGGACAGCAGCTCAATGAGCAGTTCTTC.

This clonotype was counted only a few times. The rearrangement links TRBV24-1 to TRBJ1-4, with D maybe TRBD1 (5 bases). Per germline, CDR1 KGHDR and CDR2 SFDVKD. V shed 2 bases and J shed 4 bases, with 7 bases lying between them. The CDR3 is made up of 14 amino acids. The CDR3 DNA is TGTGCCACCAGTGATTCGACAGTTAATGAAAAACTGTTTTTT. Protein product: CATSDSTVNEKLFF.

This clonotype has just a few counts. The chain links TRBV6-2 or TRBV6-3 to TRBJ2-2, with TRBD2 as a possible D gene (6 bases). CDR3 length: 15 amino acids. V was pared by 5 bases and J by 9 bases, with 19 bases between. CDR1 and CDR2 from the germline V gene are MNHEY and SVGEGT. The CDR3 sequence: CASSPTSPEARELFF. DNA of the CDR3: TGTGCCAGCAGTCCCACTAGCCCCGAAGCCAGGGAGCTGTTTTTT.

In this sample, this clonotype turned up many times. The chain couples TRBV12-3 or TRBV12-4 to TRBJ1-1; no clear D gene. Trimming removed 8 bases from V and 2 bases from J, with 12 bases in between. The CDR3 sequence is 13 residues long. The CDR3 DNA reads TGTGCCAGCCGGGCCGTGACTAACACTGAAGCTTTCTTT. As protein: CASRAVTNTEAFF.